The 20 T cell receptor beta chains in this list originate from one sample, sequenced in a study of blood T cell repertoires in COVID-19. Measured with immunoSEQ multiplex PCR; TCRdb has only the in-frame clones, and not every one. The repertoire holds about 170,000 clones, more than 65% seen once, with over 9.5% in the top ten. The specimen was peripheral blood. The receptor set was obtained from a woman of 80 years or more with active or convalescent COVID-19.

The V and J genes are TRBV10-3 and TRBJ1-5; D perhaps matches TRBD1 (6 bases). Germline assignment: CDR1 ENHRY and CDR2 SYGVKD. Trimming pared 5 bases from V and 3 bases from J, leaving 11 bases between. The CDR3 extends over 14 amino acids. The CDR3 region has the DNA TGTGCCATCAGTAGGGGGAGAACCAATCAGCCCCAGCATTTT. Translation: CAISRGRTNQPQHF.

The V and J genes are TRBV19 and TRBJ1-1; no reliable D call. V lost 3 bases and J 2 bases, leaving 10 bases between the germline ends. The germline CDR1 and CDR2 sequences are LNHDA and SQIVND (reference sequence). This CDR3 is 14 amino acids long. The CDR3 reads CASSILGRNTEAFF. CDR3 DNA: TGTGCCAGTAGTATTCTGGGCAGAAACACTGAAGCTTTCTTT. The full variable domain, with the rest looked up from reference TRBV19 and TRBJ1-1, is DGGITQSPKYLFRKEGQNVTLSCEQNLNHDAMYWYRQDPGQGLRLIYYSQIVNDFQKGDIAEGYSVSREKKESFPLTVTSAQKNPTAFYLCASSILGRNTEAFFGQGTRLTVV.

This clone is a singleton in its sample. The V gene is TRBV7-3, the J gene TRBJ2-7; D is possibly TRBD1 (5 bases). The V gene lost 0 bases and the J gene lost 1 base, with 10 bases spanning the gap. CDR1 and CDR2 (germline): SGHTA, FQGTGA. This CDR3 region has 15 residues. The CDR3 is CASSLTSDSSYEQYF. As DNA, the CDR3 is TGTGCCAGCAGCTTAACGTCCGACAGTTCCTACGAGCAGTACTTC.

CDR3 sequence: CASRRLAGVGDTQYF. CDR3 coding DNA: TGTGCCAGCCGAAGGTTAGCGGGAGTGGGAGATACGCAGTATTTT. The rearrangement links TRBV7-9 to TRBJ2-3; 9 bases align to TRBD2. The CDR3 spans 15 residues. Germline V lookup: CDR1 SEHNR, CDR2 FQNEAQ (reference sequence). The J segment lost 5 bases and the V segment lost 8 bases, leaving 11 bases of the junction unmatched.

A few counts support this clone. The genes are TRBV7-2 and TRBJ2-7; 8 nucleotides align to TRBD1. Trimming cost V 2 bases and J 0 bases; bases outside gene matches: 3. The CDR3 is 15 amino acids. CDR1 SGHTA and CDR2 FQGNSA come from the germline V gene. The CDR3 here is CASSLQGAFSYEQYF. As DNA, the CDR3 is TGTGCCAGCAGCTTACAGGGGGCTTTCTCCTACGAGCAGTACTTC.

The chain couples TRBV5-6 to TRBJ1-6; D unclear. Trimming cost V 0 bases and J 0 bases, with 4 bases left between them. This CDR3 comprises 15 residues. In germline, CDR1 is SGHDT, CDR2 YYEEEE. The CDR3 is CASSLGSSYNSPLHF. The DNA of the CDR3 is TGTGCCAGCAGCTTGGGGAGCTCCTATAATTCACCCCTCCACTTT.

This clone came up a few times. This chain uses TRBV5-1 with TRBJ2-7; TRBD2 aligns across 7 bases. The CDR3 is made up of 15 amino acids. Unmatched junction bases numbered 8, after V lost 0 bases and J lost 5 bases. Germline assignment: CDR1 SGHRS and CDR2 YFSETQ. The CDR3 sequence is CASSLESSGADEQYF. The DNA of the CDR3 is TGCGCCAGCAGCTTGGAGTCGAGCGGGGCCGACGAGCAGTACTTC. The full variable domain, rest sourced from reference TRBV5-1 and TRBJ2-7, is KAGVTQTPRYLIKTRGQQVTLSCSPISGHRSVSWYQQTPGQGLQFLFEYFSETQRNKGNFPGRFSGRQFSNSRSEMNVSTLELGDSALYLCASSLESSGADEQYFGPGTRLTVT.

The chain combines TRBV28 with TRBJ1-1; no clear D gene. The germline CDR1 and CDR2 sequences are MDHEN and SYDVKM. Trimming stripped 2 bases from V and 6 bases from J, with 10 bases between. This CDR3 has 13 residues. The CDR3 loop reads CASSLGGLAEAFF. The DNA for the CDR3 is TGTGCCAGCAGTTTAGGAGGACTAGCTGAAGCTTTCTTT.

The CDR3 loop reads CASSLASGSTLNEQFF. The DNA of the CDR3 is TGCGCCAGCAGCCTGGCTAGCGGGAGTACCCTCAATGAGCAGTTCTTC. The J gene is TRBJ2-1, the V gene TRBV5-1, with 10 bases aligning to TRBD2. Germline lookup yields CDR1 SGHRS and CDR2 YFSETQ. The V gene end was trimmed by 4 bases and the J gene end by 6 bases; junction bases not matched to a gene: 10. The CDR3 is 16 amino acids. Supplemented by reference TRBV5-1 and TRBJ2-1, the full variable domain reads KAGVTQTPRYLIKTRGQQVTLSCSPISGHRSVSWYQQTPGQGLQFLFEYFSETQRNKGNFPGRFSGRQFSNSRSEMNVSTLELGDSALYLCASSLASGSTLNEQFFGPGTRLTVL.

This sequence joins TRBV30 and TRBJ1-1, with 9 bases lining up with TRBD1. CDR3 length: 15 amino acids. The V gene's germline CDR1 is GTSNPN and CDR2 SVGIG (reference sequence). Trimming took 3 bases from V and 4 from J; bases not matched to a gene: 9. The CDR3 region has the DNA TGTGCCTGGAGGGAGGGACAGGGATCGTCCACTGAAGCTTTCTTT. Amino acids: CAWREGQGSSTEAFF. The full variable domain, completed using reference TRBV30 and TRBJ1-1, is SQTIHQWPATLVQPVGSPLSLECTVEGTSNPNLYWYRQAAGRGLQLLFYSVGIGQISSEVPQNLSASRPQDRQFILSSKKLLLSDSGFYLCAWREGQGSSTEAFFGQGTRLTVV.

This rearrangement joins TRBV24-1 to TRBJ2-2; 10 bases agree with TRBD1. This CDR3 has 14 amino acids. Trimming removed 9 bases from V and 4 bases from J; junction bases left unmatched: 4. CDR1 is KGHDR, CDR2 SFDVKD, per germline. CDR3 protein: CATSRTGGTGELFF. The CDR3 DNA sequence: TGTGCCACCTCCAGGACAGGGGGCACCGGGGAGCTGTTTTTT.

The CDR3 region is CASRRQGAERNGYTF. DNA of the CDR3: TGTGCCAGCAGAAGACAGGGGGCGGAAAGGAATGGCTACACCTTC. The chain carries TRBV6-5 and TRBJ1-2, with 10 positions matching TRBD1. Germline V gene data show CDR1 as MNHEY and CDR2 as SVGAGI. The V and J ends lost 6 bases and 6 bases, in that order; junction bases with no gene match: 10. This CDR3 spans 15 amino acids.

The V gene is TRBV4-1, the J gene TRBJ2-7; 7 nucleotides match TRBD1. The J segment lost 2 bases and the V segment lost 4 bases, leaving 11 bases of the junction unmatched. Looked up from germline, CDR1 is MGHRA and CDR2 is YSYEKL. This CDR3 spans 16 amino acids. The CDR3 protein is CASSPFVAQGTYEQYF. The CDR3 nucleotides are TGCGCCAGCAGCCCCTTTGTAGCACAGGGGACCTACGAGCAGTACTTC.

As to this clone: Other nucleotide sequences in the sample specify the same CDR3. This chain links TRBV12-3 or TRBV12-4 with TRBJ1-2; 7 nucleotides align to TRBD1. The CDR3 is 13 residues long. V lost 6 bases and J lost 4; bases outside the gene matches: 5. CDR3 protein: CASSQQGSYGYTF. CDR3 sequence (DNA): TGTGCCAGCAGCCAACAGGGGTCCTATGGCTACACCTTC.

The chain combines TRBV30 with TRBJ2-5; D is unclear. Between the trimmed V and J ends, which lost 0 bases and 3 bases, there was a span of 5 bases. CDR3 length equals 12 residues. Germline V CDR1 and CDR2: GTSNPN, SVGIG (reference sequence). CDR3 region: CAWSVRKETQYF. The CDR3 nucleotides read TGTGCCTGGAGTGTGCGGAAAGAGACCCAGTACTTC. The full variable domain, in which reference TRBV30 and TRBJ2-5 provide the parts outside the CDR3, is SQTIHQWPATLVQPVGSPLSLECTVEGTSNPNLYWYRQAAGRGLQLLFYSVGIGQISSEVPQNLSASRPQDRQFILSSKKLLLSDSGFYLCAWSVRKETQYFGPGTRLLVL.

The CDR3 loop reads CASSPPRESSEQYF. DNA of the CDR3: TGTGCCAGCTCACCACCGAGAGAGTCGTCCGAGCAGTACTTC. This chain uses TRBV18 with TRBJ2-7; unclear D gene. The length of the CDR3 is 14 residues. Germline-derived CDR1 and CDR2 are KGHSH and LQKENI. Trimming took off 0 bases at V and 6 bases at J, with 12 bases between the two ends.

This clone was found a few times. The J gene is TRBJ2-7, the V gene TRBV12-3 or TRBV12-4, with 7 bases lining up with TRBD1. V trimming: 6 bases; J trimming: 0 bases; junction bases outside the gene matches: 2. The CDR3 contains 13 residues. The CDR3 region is CASRRQGSYEQYF. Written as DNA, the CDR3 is TGTGCCAGCAGACGACAGGGCTCCTACGAGCAGTACTTC.

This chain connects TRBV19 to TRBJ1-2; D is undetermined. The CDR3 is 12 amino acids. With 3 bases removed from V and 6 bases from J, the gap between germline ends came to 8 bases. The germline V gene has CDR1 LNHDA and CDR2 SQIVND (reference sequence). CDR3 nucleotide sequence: TGTGCCAGTAGTATGAGTGGAGATGGCTACACCTTC. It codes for CASSMSGDGYTF.

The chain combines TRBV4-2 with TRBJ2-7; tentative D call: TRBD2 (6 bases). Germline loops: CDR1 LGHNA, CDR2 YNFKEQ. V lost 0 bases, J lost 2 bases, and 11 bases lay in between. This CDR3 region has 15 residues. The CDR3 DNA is TGTGCCAGCAGCCAAGAAAGGACTACCCCCTACGAGCAGTACTTC. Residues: CASSQERTTPYEQYF.

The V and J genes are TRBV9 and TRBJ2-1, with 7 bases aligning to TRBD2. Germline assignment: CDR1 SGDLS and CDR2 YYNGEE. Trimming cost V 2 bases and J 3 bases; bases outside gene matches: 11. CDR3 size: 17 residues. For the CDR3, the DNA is TGTGCCAGCAGCGTCGCGGGATCGAGCGGGATCTACAATGAGCAGTTCTTC. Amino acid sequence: CASSVAGSSGIYNEQFF.